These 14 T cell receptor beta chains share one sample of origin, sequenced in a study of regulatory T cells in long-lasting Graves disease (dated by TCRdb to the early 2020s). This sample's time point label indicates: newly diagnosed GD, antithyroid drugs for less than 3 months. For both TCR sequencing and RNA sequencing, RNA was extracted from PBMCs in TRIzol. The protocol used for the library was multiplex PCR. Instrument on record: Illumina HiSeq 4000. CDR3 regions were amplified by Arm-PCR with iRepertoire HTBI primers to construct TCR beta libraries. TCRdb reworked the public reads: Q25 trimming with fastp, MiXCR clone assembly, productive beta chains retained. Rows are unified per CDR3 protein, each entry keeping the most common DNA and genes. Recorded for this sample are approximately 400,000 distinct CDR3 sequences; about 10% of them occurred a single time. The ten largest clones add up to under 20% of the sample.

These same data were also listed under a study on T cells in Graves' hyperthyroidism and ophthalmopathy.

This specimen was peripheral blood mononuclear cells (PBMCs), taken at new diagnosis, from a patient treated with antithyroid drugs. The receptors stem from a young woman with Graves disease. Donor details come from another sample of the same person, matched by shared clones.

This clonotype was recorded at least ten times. The CDR3, as DNA: TGTGCCAGCAGTTTATTAGGGAGGGACACCTACGAGCAGTACTTC. It translates to CASSLLGRDTYEQYF. This chain connects TRBV28 to TRBJ2-7; D perhaps matches TRBD2 (7 bases). The V end was cut by 1 base, the J end by 2 bases, with 12 bases between. In germline, CDR1 is MDHEN, CDR2 SYDVKM. The CDR3 is made up of 15 amino acids. The full variable domain, in which reference TRBV28 and TRBJ2-7 provide the parts outside the CDR3, is DVKVTQSSRYLVKRTGEKVFLECVQDMDHENMFWYRQDPGLGLRLIYFSYDVKMKEKGDIPEGYSVSREKKERFSLILESASTNQTSMYLCASSLLGRDTYEQYFGPGTRLTVT.

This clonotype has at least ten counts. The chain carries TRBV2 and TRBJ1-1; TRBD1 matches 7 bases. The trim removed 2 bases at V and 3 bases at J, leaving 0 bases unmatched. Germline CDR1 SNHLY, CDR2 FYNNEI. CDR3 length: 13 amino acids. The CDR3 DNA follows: TGTGCCAGCAGTGAAACAGGGGACACTGAAGCTTTCTTT. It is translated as CASSETGDTEAFF.

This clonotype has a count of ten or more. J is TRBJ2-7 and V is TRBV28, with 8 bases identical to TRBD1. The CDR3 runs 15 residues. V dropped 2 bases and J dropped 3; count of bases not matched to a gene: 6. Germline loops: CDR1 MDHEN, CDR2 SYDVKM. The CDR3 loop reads CASSLAGTGLYEQYF. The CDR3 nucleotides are TGTGCCAGCAGTTTAGCCGGGACAGGCCTCTACGAGCAGTACTTC. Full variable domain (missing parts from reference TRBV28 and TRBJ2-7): DVKVTQSSRYLVKRTGEKVFLECVQDMDHENMFWYRQDPGLGLRLIYFSYDVKMKEKGDIPEGYSVSREKKERFSLILESASTNQTSMYLCASSLAGTGLYEQYFGPGTRLTVT.

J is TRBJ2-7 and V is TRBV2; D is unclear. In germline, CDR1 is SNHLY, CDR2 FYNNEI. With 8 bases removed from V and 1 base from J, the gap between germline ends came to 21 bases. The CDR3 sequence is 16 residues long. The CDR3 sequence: CASWGRPVWKSYEQYV. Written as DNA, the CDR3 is TGTGCCAGCTGGGGTAGGCCGGTCTGGAAATCCTACGAGCAGTACGTC.

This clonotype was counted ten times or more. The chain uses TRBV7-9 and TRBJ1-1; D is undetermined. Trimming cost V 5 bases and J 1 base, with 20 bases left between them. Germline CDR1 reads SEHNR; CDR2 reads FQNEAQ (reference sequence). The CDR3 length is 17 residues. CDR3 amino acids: CASSPVRGRAANTEAFF. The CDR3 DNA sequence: TGTGCCAGCAGCCCGGTCCGAGGCCGGGCCGCGAACACTGAAGCTTTCTTT.

The CDR3 is CSAIPAETGAPSNQPQHF. CDR3 nucleotide sequence: TGCAGTGCTATTCCGGCCGAAACGGGTGCCCCTAGCAATCAGCCCCAGCATTTT. This sequence joins TRBV20-1 and TRBJ1-5; D is undetermined. V was clipped by 4 bases and J by 0 bases, with 22 bases between them. The CDR3 is 18 amino acids. CDR1 is DFQATT and CDR2 is SNEGSKA in the germline V gene (reference sequence).

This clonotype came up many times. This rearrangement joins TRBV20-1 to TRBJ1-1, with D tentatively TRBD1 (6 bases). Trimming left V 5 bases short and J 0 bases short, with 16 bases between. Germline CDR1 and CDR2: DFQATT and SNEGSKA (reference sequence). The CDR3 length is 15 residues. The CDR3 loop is CSAGDTRRMNTEAFF. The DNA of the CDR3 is TGCAGTGCTGGGGACACGAGGAGGATGAACACTGAAGCTTTCTTT.

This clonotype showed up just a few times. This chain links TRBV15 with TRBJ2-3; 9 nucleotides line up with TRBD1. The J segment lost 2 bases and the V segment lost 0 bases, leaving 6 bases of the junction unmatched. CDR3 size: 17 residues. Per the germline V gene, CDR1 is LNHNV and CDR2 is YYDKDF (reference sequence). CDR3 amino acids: CATSRETGTGITDTQYF. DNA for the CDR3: TGTGCCACCAGCAGAGAAACCGGGACAGGGATCACAGATACGCAGTATTTT.

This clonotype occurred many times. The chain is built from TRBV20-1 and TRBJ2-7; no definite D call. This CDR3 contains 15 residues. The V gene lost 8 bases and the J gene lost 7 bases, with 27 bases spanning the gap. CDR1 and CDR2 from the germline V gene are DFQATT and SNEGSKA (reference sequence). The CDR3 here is CSLSPRGIRPREQYF. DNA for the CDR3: TGCAGTTTATCTCCACGTGGGATTCGGCCGCGGGAGCAGTACTTC.

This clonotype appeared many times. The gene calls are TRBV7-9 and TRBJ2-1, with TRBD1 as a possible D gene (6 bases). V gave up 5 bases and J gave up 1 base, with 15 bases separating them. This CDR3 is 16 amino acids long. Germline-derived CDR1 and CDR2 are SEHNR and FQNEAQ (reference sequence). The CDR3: CASSPALTGSYNEQFF. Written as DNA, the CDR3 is TGTGCCAGCAGCCCCGCCCTGACAGGATCCTACAATGAGCAGTTCTTC.

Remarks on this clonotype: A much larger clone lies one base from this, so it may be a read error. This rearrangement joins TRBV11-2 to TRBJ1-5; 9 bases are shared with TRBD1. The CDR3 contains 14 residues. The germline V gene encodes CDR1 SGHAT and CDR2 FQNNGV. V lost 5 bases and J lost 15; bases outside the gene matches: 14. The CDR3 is CASSARTGDAPRHF. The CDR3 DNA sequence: TGTGCCAGCAGCGCGCGGACAGGGGACGCTCCAAGGCATTTT.

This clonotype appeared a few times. CDR3 DNA: TGCAGTGCTCGCCCTCCAGCTGTGCCGCAGTATTTT. Protein product: CSARPPAVPQYF. The chain employs TRBV20-1 and TRBJ2-3; D not resolved. This CDR3 spans 12 amino acids. Germline values: CDR1 DFQATT, CDR2 SNEGSKA (reference sequence). V was shortened by 5 bases and J by 10 bases, with 16 bases between the two germline ends.

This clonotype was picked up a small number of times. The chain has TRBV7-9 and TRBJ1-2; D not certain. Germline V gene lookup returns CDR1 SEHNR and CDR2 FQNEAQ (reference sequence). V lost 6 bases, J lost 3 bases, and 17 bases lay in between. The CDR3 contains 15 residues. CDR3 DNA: TGTGCCAGCAGTTTTCCAGGACGGGTCGACTATGGCTACACCTTC. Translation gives CASSFPGRVDYGYTF.

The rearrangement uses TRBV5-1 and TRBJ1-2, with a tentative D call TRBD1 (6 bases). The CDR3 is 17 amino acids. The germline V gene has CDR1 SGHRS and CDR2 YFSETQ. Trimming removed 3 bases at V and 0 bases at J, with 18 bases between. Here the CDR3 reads CASSWTIGGGANYGYTF. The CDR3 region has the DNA TGCGCCAGCAGCTGGACCATTGGGGGCGGTGCTAACTATGGCTACACCTTC.